The rows below give T cell receptor delta chains drawn from one sample of a study of delta chains in infants with herpesvirus infections. TCRdb applied CATT to the RT-PCR reads for clone calling. This repertoire shows some 510 delta-chain clones, 9% to 15% found once; its top ten account for roughly 13%. Here the sequenced sample was peripheral blood, taken at time point 2 of longitudinal follow-up. The origin of the receptors is a human donor who was a Ugandan infant, either HIV-exposed or HIV-unexposed (not recorded which). Both conserved end residues are part of each CDR3. D genes are given only for firm matches. Where a row states a size, it is once, few, many or the class of an expanded clone; other rows omit it.

TRDJ3 | large | TRDD3 | TRDV2 | CACDTGGYSSWDTRQMFF | TGTGCCTGTGACACTGGGGGATACAGCTCCTGGGACACCCGACAGATGTTTTTC
TRDJ2 | large | . | TRDV1 | CALGLHLFLLGDALTAQLFF | TGTGCTCTTGGGCTCCACCTCTTCCTACTGGGGGACGCTTTGACAGCACAACTCTTCTTT
TRDJ1 | large | . | TRDV1 | CALGEARWTARGSKVPYTDKLIF | TGTGCTCTTGGGGAAGCCCGTTGGACTGCTCGGGGCTCGAAGGTACCGTACACCGATAAACTCATCTTT
TRDJ1 | large | TRDD3 | TRDV2 | CACDTLFTGGSPSTDKLIF | TGTGCCTGTGACACCCTTTTCACTGGGGGATCCCCCAGCACCGATAAACTCATCTTT
TRDJ1 | large | TRDD3 | TRDV1 | CALGEGYWGIHPDKLIF | TGTGCTCTTGGGGAAGGGTACTGGGGGATACATCCCGATAAACTCATCTTT
TRDJ1 | large | . | TRDV1 | CALGEGKHRPASKLIF | TGTGCTCTTGGGGAAGGGAAACATCGGCCGGCCTCAAAACTCATCTTT
TRDJ1 | large | . | TRDV3 | CAFAFRIPIGTDKLIF | TGTGCCTTTGCTTTTCGTATCCCCATCGGGACCGATAAACTCATCTTT
TRDJ2 | medium-sized | TRDD3 | TRDV1 | CALGEPDLLRDTRALALTAQLFF | TGTGCTCTTGGGGAACCTGACCTACTTCGGGATACACGCGCCCTAGCTTTGACAGCACAACTCTTCTTT
TRDJ1 | large | TRDD3 | TRDV1 | CALGAQGWGRFMSDKLIF | TGTGCTCTTGGGGCTCAGGGTTGGGGGAGATTTATGAGCGATAAACTCATCTTT
TRDJ1 | hyperexpanded | . | TRDV1 | CALGDSSPVLGFYRSDKLIF | TGTGCTCTTGGGGATTCCTCCCCAGTACTGGGATTCTACCGCAGCGATAAACTCATCTTT
TRDJ1 | large | . | TRDV1 | CALGESGRSPPWGSYTDKLIF | TGTGCTCTTGGGGAATCAGGCCGCTCCCCCCCGTGGGGATCGTACACCGATAAACTCATCTTT
TRDJ1 | large | TRDD3 | TRAV29/DV5 | CAASAYFTEPSSYYWGIYTDKLIF | TGTGCAGCAAGCGCGTATTTCACCGAGCCTTCCTCTTACTACTGGGGGATATACACCGATAAACTCATCTTT
TRDJ2 | large | TRDD3 | TRDV2 | CACDTWGDTAQLFF | TGTGCCTGTGACACCTGGGGGGATACAGCACAACTCTTCTTT
TRDJ1 | large | . | TRAV29/DV5 | CAASATTGFWRDKLIF | TGTGCAGCAAGCGCTACCACTGGGTTCTGGAGAGATAAACTCATCTTT
TRDJ1 | large | TRDD3 | TRDV1 | CALGEVVLNGLGGYTDKLIF | TGTGCTCTTGGGGAAGTGGTCCTAAACGGGCTGGGGGGGTACACCGATAAACTCATCTTT
TRDJ2 | hyperexpanded | . | TRDV2 | CACDPLRVGVMTAQLFF | TGTGCCTGTGACCCCCTCAGGGTGGGGGTCATGACAGCACAACTCTTCTTT
TRDJ1 | . | . | TRDV1 | CALGELGTYVRGTSCDTDKLIF | TGTGCTCTTGGGGAACTGGGAACCTACGTTCGGGGGACGAGCTGTGACACCGATAAACTCATCTTT
TRDJ1 | large | TRDD3 | TRDV1 | CALGEPNPYLRGVLGDSGSDKLIF | TGTGCTCTTGGGGAGCCAAACCCCTACCTACGAGGGGTACTGGGGGATAGTGGCTCCGATAAACTCATCTTT
TRDJ1 | large | TRDD3 | TRAV38-2/DV8 | CAYRSAPIFQIDWGIRYTDKLIF | TGTGCTTATAGGAGCGCGCCCATTTTCCAAATTGATTGGGGGATACGGTACACCGATAAACTCATCTTT
TRDJ1 | medium-sized | . | TRDV1 | CALGKPLPRPISFYTDKLIF | TGTGCTCTTGGGAAACCTTTACCGAGGCCCATCTCGTTTTACACCGATAAACTCATCTTT
TRDJ1 | . | . | TRDV1 | CALGLIYLRPTGTTDKLIF | TGTGCTCTTGGGTTGATATACCTTCGACCGACTGGAACCACCGATAAACTCATCTTT
TRDJ1 | large | TRDD3 | TRDV1 | CALGELLVTMGDLNTDKLIF | TGTGCTCTTGGGGAACTCCTAGTCACCATGGGGGATCTAAACACCGATAAACTCATCTTT
TRDJ1 | large | TRDD3 | TRDV1 | CALGEGSGLGGYIGYTDKLIF | TGTGCTCTTGGGGAAGGGTCGGGACTCGGGGGATACATAGGATACACCGATAAACTCATCTTT